This TCR beta chain appears in the sequencing data of a study of T cells after yellow fever vaccination. Whole-study findings and limits: Abundant clonotypes (contaminants from the bulk population) could be present in FACS-sorted repertoires.

This clonotype was seen repeatedly, ten times or more. The target antigen is unknown. In germline, CDR1 is SNHLY, CDR2 FYNNEI. The CDR3 runs to 17 residues. The V gene end was trimmed by 5 bases and the J gene end by 0 bases; junction bases not matched to a gene: 6. Each CDR3 protein is one row after TCRdb ran MiXCR on the 5' RACE reads. The sample shows about 69,000 distinct CDR3 sequences, around 6.2% of them seen only once. This clonotype was obtained from a man aged 18 to 29 who received the YFV17D yellow fever vaccine. The chain links TRBV2 to TRBJ2-2, with 10 nucleotides matching TRBD1. The sample in question was CD4+ T cells sorted from PBMCs, obtained approximately 16 days after the first yellow fever vaccination. The chain's CDR3 is CASSHAGTGANTGELFF. CDR3 nucleotides: TGTGCCAGCAGTCATGCCGGGACAGGGGCGAACACCGGGGAGCTGTTTTTT. Full variable domain (outside the CDR3, taken from reference TRBV2 and TRBJ2-2): EPEVTQTPSHQVTQMGQEVILRCVPISNHLYFYWYRQILGQKVEFLVSFYNNEISEKSEIFDDQFSVERPDGSNFTLKIRSTKLEDSAMYFCASSHAGTGANTGELFFGEGSRLTVL.